This TCR beta chain was sequenced during a study of siplizumab effects on memory and regulatory T cells. The V gene lost 4 bases and the J gene lost 2 bases, with 15 bases spanning the gap. This CDR3 comprises 16 residues. The germline gives CDR1 SGHDN, CDR2 FVKESK. General study results and limits: Naive T cells seemed more diverse than memory cells; they also seemed major alloresponse contributors. Whether proliferating Tregs in siplizumab cultures suppress was not functionally confirmed.

This clone showed up just a few times. Its antigen is unknown. Per individual sample, about 10^5 TCR templates were assayed. Only in-frame clones appear in the TCRdb table, and some are missing; sequencing was by immunoSEQ multiplex PCR. Of some 100,000 clones detected, around 94% appear once; the ten largest clones hold roughly 0.62%. Sequenced material: Tregs sorted from blood. This clonotype originated in a human donor in good health. This chain joins TRBV14 and TRBJ1-3, with D uncertain. The CDR3 DNA reads TGTGCCAGCAGCCGGAGGGCAGGCCCTACTGGAAACACCATATATTTT. Translating it yields CASSRRAGPTGNTIYF. The whole variable domain, remainder taken from reference TRBV14 and TRBJ1-3, is EAGVTQFPSHSVIEKGQTVTLRCDPISGHDNLYWYRRVMGKEIKFLLHFVKESKQDESGMPNNRFLAERTGGTYSTLKVQPAELEDSGVYFCASSRRAGPTGNTIYFGEGSWLTVV.